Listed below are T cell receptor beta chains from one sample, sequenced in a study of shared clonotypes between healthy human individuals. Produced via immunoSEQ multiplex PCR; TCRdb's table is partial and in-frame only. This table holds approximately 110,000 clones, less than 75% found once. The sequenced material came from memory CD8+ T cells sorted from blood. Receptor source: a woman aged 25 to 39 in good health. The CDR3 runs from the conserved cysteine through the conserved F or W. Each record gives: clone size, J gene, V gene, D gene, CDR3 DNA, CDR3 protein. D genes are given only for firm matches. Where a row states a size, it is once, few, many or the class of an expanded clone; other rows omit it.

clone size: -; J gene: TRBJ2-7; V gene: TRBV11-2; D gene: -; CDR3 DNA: TGTGCCAGCAGCTCGACAGGATACGAGCAGTACTTC; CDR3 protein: CASSSTGYEQYF
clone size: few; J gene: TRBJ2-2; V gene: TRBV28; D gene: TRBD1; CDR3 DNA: TGTGCCAGCAGAAGGGACAGCAACACCGGGGAGCTGTTTTTT; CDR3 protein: CASRRDSNTGELFF
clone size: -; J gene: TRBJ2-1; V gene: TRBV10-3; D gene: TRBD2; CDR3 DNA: TGTGCCATCAGTGAGTCGATGGCTAGCGGGGACGACAATGAGCAGTTCTTC; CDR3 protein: CAISESMASGDDNEQFF
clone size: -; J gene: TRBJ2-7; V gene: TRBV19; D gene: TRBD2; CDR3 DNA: TGTGCCAGTAGTAATGCTCCGGGAGGGCCCTACGAGCAGTACTTC; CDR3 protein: CASSNAPGGPYEQYF
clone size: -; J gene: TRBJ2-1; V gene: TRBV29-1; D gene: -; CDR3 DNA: TGCAGCGCGAGGGGACGGGACGCCTACAATGAGCAGTTCTTC; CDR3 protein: CSARGRDAYNEQFF
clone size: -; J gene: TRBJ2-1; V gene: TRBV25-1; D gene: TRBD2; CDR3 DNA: TGTGCCAGCAGTGAAGTCCCCCTAGCGGGAGAATACAATGAGCAGTTCTTC; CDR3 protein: CASSEVPLAGEYNEQFF
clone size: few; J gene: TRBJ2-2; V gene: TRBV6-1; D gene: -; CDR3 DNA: TGTGCCAGCAGTGAAAAGGGGGAGGCCGGGGAGCTGTTTTTT; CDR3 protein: CASSEKGEAGELFF
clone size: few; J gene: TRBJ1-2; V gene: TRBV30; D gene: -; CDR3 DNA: TGTGCCTGGAGTGCAGGAAACTATGGCTACACCTTC; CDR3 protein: CAWSAGNYGYTF
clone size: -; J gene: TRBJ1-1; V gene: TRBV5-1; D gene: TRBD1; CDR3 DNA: TGCGCCAGCAGCATACAGGGGCGGGTAAGAGACACTGAAGCTTTCTTT; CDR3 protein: CASSIQGRVRDTEAFF
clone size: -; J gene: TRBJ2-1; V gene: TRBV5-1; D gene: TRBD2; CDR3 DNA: TGCGCCAGCAGAACCGGGACTAGCGGCCAGGGGGAGCAGTTCTTC; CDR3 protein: CASRTGTSGQGEQFF
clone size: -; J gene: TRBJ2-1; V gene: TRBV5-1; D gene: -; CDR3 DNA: TGCGCCAGCAGCTTGGGGCGCGGGCGGGGCGATGAGCAGTTCTTC; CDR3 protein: CASSLGRGRGDEQFF
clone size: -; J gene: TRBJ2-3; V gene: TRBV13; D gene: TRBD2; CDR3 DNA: TGTGCCAGCAGCCCGAGACTAGCGGGAGTGACAGATACGCAGTATTTT; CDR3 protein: CASSPRLAGVTDTQYF
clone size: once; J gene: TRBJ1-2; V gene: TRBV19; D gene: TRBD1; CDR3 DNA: TGTGCCAGTTCCGGGACAGGGACCCTTGGGTCTGGCTACACCTTC; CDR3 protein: CASSGTGTLGSGYTF
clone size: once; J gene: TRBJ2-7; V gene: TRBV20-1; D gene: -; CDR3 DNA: TGCAGTGCTAAAAACGCTGACGAGCAGTACTTC; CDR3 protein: CSAKNADEQYF
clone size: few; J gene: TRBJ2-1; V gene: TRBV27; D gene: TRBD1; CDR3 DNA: TGTGCCAGCAGTTTATCGAGGCAGGGGGCTGGCAATGAGCAGTTCTTC; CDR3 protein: CASSLSRQGAGNEQFF
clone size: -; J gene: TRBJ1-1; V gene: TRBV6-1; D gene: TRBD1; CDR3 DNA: TGTGCCAGCAGTGGGCCCGACAGGGAGAGGGCTTTCTTT; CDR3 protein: CASSGPDRERAFF
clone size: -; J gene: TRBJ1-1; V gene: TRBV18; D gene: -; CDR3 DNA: TGTGCCAGCTCACCACAGGTCTCCATGAACACTGAAGCTTTCTTT; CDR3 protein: CASSPQVSMNTEAFF
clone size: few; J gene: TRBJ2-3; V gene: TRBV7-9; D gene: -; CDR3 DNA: TGTGCCAGCAGCTCACATGCTGGACAGCCTATATTCACAGATACGCAGTATTTT; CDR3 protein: CASSSHAGQPIFTDTQYF
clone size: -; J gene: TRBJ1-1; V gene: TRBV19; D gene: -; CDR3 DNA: TGTGCCAGTACCCCGGCGGGGTGGACTGAAGCTTTCTTT; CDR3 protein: CASTPAGWTEAFF
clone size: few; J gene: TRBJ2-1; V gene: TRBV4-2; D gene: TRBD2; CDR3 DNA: TGTGCCAGCAGCCAAGATGGTAGCGGGAGTGTCGATGAGCAGTTCTTC; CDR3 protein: CASSQDGSGSVDEQFF
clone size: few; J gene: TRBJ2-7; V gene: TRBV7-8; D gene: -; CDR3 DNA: TGTGCCAGCAGCTTAGTATGGGTTGGAGAGCAGTACTTC; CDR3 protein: CASSLVWVGEQYF
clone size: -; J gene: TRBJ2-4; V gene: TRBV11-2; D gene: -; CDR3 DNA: TGTGCCAGCAGCTTCGGCACAGGCCAAAACATTCAGTACTTC; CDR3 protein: CASSFGTGQNIQYF
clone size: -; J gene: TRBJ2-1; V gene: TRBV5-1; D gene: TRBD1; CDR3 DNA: TGCGCCAGCCTCGGACAGGGTTCGGGCTCCTACAATGAGCAGTTCTTC; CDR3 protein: CASLGQGSGSYNEQFF
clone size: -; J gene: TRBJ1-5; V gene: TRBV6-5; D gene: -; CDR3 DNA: TGTGCCAGCAGAAAACTGATAAATCAGCCCCAGCATTTT; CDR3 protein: CASRKLINQPQHF
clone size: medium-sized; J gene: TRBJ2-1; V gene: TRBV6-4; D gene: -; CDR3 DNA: TGTGCCAGCAGTGCGGGAGTGGGATCCTACAATGAGCAGTTCTTC; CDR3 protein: CASSAGVGSYNEQFF
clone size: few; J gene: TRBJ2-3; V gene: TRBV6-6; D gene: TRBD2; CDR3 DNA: TGTGCCAGCAGTTTGAGTAGCGGGAAATCAGATACGCAGTATTTT; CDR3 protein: CASSLSSGKSDTQYF
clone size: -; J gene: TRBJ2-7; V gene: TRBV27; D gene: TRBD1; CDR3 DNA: TGTGCCAGCAGTCCTGGGACAGCCCCCACCTACGAGCAGTACTTC; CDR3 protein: CASSPGTAPTYEQYF
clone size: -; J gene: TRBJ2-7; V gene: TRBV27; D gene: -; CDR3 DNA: TGTGCCAGCAGTTTGGGCAAATCCTACGAGCAGTACTTC; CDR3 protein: CASSLGKSYEQYF
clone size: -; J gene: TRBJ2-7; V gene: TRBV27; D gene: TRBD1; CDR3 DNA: TGTGCCAGCAGTTTACGACAGGGTCGGAACGAGCAGTACTTC; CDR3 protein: CASSLRQGRNEQYF
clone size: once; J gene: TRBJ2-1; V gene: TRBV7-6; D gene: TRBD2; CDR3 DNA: TGTGCCAGCAGCTTATCGTCGGGAGGGGCCAATGAGCAGTTCTTC; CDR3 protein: CASSLSSGGANEQFF
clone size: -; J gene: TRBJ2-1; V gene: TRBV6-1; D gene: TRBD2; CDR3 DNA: TGTGCCAGCAGTGTCGGACTAGCGGACTTCTCCAATGAGCAGTTCTTC; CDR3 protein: CASSVGLADFSNEQFF
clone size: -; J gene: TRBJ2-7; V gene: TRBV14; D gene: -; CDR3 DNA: TGTGCCAGCAGCCGAGGAGTGGGAGAAGGCTACGAGCAGTACTTC; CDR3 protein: CASSRGVGEGYEQYF
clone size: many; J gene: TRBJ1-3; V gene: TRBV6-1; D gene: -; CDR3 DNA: TGTGCCAGCAGTTTCGACGTTAGCTCTGGAAACACCATATATTTT; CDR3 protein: CASSFDVSSGNTIYF
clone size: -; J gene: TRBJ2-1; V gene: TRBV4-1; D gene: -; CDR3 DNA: TGCGCCAGCAGCCAACCGGGACTTGCCTACAATGAGCAGTTCTTC; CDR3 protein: CASSQPGLAYNEQFF
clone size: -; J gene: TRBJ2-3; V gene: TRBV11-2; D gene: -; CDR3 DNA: TGTGCCAGCAGCTACAGGGTTGCAGGAGATACGCAGTATTTT; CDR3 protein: CASSYRVAGDTQYF
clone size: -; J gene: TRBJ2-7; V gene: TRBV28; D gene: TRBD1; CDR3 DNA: TGTGCCAGCAGTCACCGGGACAGGGGGAATCGCGAGCAGTACTTC; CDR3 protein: CASSHRDRGNREQYF
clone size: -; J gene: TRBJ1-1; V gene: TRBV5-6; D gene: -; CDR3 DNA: TGTGCCAGCAGCTTGTTGGGGGTGAACACTGAAGCTTTCTTT; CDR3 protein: CASSLLGVNTEAFF
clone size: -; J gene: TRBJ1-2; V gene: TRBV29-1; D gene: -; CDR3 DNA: TGCAGCGTTGAAACTGCTTATGGCTACACCTTC; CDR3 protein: CSVETAYGYTF
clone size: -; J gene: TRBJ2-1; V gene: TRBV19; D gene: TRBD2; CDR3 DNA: TGTGCCAGTAGTATAGATCGGCCCCTAGCGGGAGTGGATGAGCAGTTCTTC; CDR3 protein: CASSIDRPLAGVDEQFF
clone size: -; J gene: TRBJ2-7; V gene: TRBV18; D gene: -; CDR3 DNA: TGTGCCAGCACGCCGGGCGGGCACGAGCAGTACTTC; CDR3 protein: CASTPGGHEQYF
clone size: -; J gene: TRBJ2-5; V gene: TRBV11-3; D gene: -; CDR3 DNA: TGTGCCAGCAGCTTGGGGGAGGGGGCCCAGTACTTC; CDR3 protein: CASSLGEGAQYF
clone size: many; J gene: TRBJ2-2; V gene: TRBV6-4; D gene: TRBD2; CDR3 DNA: TGTGCCAGCAGTAGCGGGACGGCCGGGGAGCTGTTTTTT; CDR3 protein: CASSSGTAGELFF
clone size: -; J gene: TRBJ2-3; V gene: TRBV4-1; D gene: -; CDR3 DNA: TGCGCCAGCAGCCAAGGGCCCCCGGGCGCGCAGTATTTT; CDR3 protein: CASSQGPPGAQYF
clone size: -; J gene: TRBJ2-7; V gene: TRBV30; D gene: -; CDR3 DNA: TGTGCCTGGAGTGTAACAGGGAGCTCCTACGAGCAGTACTTC; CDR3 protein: CAWSVTGSSYEQYF
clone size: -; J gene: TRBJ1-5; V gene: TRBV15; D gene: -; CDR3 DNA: TGTGCCACCAGAGGGCTCCCTTATAGCAATCAGCCCCAGCATTTT; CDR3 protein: CATRGLPYSNQPQHF
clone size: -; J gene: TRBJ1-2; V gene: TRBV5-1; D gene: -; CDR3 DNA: TGCGCCAGCAGGAGGAAACCCCGGGACACCCAGGTCGCCTATGGCTACACCTTC; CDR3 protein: CASRRKPRDTQVAYGYTF
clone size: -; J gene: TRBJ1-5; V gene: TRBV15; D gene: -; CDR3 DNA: TGTGCCACCAGCAGAGATCGAGGTCTTCAGCCCCAGCATTTT; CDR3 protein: CATSRDRGLQPQHF
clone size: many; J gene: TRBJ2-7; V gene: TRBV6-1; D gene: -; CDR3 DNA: TGTGCCAGCAGTGAAGAGGGGACCGCGCCCTACGAGCAGTACTTC; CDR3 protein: CASSEEGTAPYEQYF
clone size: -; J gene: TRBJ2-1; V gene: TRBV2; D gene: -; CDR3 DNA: TGTGCCAGCAGTGAAACCACCCCGGGGACGACTTACAATGAGCAGTTCTTC; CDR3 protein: CASSETTPGTTYNEQFF
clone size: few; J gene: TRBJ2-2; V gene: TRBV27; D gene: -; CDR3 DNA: TGTGCCAGCAAGAGATCAGCGGCAGCCACCGGGGAGCTGTTTTTT; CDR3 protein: CASKRSAAATGELFF